Each of the 2 T cell receptor beta chains below was sequenced from the same sample in a study of T cells after yellow fever vaccination. TCRdb recomputed calls from the 5' RACE reads with MiXCR, one row per CDR3 protein. The sample consists of around 250,000 distinct CDR3 sequences, less than 9% of them appearing once. The sequences come from CD4+ T cells sorted from PBMCs, collected 15 days after the yellow fever booster vaccination. These receptor sequences come from a man aged 25-40 years who received the YFV17D yellow fever vaccine.

This clonotype was seen repeatedly, ten times or more. The chain has TRBV20-1 and TRBJ2-1, with 7 positions matching TRBD1. Germline CDR1 reads DFQATT; CDR2 reads SNEGSKA (reference sequence). V was clipped by 5 bases and J by 5 bases; unmatched bases: 3. The CDR3 runs 12 residues. The CDR3 loop reads CSAGTENNEQFF. Here the CDR3 DNA reads TGCAGTGCTGGGACAGAAAACAATGAGCAGTTCTTC.

This clonotype was observed at least ten times. The chain recombines TRBV20-1 with TRBJ2-3; 8 bases are shared with TRBD2. The CDR3 is 15 residues long. J was trimmed by 0 bases and V by 1 base; bases with no gene match: 3. CDR1 DFQATT and CDR2 SNEGSKA come from the germline V gene (reference sequence). As DNA, the CDR3 is TGCAGTGCTAGAGCGCCTAGCGGGAGCACAGATACGCAGTATTTT. It encodes CSARAPSGSTDTQYF.